This T cell receptor (beta chain) originates from a study of shared clonotypes between healthy human individuals. CDR1 is SGHAT, CDR2 FQNNGV, per germline. V shed 3 bases and J 9 bases; nucleotides not matched to a gene: 4. The CDR3 length is 12 residues. Sequencing was performed with immunoSEQ multiplex PCR; in TCRdb, only in-frame clones are kept and a portion is missing. The sample lists some 2 million clones, over 85% occurring once. The TCR comes from a young man in good health. The chain employs TRBV11-2 and TRBJ1-2; the match to TRBD1 covers 7 bases. Sequenced sample: naive CD4+ T cells sorted from blood. Specified subset: CD45RA+ positively selected. The CDR3 reads CASSFAGQSYTF. The CDR3 nucleotides are TGTGCCAGCAGCTTCGCGGGACAGAGCTACACCTTC.